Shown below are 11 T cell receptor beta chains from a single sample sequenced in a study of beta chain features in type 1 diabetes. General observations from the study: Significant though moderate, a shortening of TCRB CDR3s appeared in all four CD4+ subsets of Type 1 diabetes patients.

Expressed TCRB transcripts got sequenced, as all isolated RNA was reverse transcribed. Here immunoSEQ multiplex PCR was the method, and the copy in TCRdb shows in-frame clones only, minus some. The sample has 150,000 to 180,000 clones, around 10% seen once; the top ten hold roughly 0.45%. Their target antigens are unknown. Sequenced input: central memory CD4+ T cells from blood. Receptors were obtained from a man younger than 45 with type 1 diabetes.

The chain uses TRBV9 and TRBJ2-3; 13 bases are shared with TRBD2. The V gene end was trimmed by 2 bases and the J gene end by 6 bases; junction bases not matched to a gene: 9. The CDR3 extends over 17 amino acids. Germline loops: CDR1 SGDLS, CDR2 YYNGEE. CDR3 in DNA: TGTGCCAGCAGCGTCCTGGGACTAGCGGGATTGGGGGATACGCAGTATTTT. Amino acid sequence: CASSVLGLAGLGDTQYF.

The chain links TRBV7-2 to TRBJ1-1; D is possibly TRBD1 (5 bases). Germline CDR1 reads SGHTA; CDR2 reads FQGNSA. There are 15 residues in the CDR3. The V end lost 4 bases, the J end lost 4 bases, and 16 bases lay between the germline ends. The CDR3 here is CASSSDLGGSTEAFF. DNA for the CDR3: TGTGCCAGCAGCTCGGATCTGGGGGGGTCCACTGAAGCTTTCTTT.

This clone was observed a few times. This CDR3 reads CASSILAGGGDTQYF. As DNA, the CDR3 is TGTGCCAGCAGCATTCTAGCGGGAGGGGGAGATACGCAGTATTTT. V is TRBV7-9 and J is TRBJ2-3, with TRBD2 identical over 12 bases. This CDR3 has 15 residues. The germline V gene has CDR1 SEHNR and CDR2 FQNEAQ (reference sequence). Trimming removed 5 bases from V and 5 bases from J; junction bases left unmatched: 5.

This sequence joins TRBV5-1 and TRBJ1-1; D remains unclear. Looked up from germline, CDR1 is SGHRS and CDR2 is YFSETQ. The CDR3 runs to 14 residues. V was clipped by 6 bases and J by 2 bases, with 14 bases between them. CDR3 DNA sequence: TGCGCCAGCATTCCCCCAGGATCAAACACTGAAGCTTTCTTT. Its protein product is CASIPPGSNTEAFF.

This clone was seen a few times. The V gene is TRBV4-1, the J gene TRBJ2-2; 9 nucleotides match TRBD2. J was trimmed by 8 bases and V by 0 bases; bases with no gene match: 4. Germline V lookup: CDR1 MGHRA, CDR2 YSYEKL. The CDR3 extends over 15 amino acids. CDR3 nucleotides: TGCGCCAGCAGCCAAGAACCCAGCGGGAGGGGGGAGCTGTTTTTT. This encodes CASSQEPSGRGELFF.

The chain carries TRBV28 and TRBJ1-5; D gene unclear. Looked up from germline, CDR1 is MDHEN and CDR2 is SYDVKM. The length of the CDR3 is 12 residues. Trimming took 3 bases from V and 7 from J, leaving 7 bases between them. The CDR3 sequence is CASSLVRQPQHF. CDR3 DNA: TGTGCCAGCAGTTTGGTTCGGCAGCCCCAGCATTTT. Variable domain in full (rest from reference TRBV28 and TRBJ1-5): DVKVTQSSRYLVKRTGEKVFLECVQDMDHENMFWYRQDPGLGLRLIYFSYDVKMKEKGDIPEGYSVSREKKERFSLILESASTNQTSMYLCASSLVRQPQHFGDGTRLSIL.

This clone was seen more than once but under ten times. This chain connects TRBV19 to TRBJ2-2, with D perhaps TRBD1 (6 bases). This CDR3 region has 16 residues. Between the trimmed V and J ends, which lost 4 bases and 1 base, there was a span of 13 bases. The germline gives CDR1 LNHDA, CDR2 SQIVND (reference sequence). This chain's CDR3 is CASSTRGRGNTGELFF. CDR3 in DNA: TGTGCCAGTAGTACCAGGGGAAGGGGGAACACCGGGGAGCTGTTTTTT.

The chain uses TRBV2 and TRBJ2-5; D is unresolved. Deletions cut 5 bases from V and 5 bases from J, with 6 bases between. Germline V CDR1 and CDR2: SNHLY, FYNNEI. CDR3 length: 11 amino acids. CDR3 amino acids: CASSFAETQYF. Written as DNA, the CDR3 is TGTGCCAGCAGTTTTGCGGAGACCCAGTACTTC.

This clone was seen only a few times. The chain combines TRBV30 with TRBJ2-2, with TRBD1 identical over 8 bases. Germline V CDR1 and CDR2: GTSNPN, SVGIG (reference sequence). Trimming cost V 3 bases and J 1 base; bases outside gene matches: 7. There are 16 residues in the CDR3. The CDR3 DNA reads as TGTGCCTGGAGGAGATCCGGGACAGGGAACACCGGGGAGCTGTTTTTT. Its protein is CAWRRSGTGNTGELFF.

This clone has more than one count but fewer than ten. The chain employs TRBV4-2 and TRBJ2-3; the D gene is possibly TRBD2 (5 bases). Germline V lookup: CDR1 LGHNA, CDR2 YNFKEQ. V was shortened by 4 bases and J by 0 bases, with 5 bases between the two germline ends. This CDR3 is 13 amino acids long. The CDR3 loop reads CASSRTSTDTQYF. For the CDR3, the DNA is TGTGCCAGCAGCCGGACTAGCACAGATACGCAGTATTTT.

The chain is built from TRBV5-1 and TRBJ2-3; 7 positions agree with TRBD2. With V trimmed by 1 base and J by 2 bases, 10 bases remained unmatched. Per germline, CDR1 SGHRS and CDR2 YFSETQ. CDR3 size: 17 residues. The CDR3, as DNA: TGCGCCAGCAGCTTGAATTTCCAGCGGGGAATCACAGATACGCAGTATTTT. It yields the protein CASSLNFQRGITDTQYF. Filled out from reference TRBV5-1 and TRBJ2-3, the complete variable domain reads KAGVTQTPRYLIKTRGQQVTLSCSPISGHRSVSWYQQTPGQGLQFLFEYFSETQRNKGNFPGRFSGRQFSNSRSEMNVSTLELGDSALYLCASSLNFQRGITDTQYFGPGTRLTVL.